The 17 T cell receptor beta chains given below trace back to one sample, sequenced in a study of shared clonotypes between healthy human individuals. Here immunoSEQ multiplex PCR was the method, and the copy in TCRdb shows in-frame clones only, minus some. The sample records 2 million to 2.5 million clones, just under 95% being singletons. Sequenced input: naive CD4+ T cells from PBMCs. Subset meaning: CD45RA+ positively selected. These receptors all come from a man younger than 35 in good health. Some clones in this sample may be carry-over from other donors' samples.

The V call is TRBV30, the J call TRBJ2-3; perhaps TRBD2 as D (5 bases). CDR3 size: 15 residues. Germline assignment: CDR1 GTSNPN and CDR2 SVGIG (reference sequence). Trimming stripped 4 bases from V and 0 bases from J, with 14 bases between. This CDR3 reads CAWKLAGHSTDTQYF. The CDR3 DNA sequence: TGTGCCTGGAAATTGGCGGGCCACAGCACAGATACGCAGTATTTT.

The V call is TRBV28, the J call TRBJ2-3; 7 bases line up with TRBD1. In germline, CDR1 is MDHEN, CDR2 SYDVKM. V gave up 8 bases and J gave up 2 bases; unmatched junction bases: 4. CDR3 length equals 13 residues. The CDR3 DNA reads TGTGCCAGCCGGGACAGACTCACAGATACGCAGTATTTT. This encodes CASRDRLTDTQYF.

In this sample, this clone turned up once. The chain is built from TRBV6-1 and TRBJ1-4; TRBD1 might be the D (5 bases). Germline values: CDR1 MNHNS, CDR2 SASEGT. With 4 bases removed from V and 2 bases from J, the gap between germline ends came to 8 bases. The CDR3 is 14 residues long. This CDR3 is CASSAGRTNEKLFF. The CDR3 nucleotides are TGTGCCAGCAGTGCGGGACGTACTAATGAAAAACTGTTTTTT.

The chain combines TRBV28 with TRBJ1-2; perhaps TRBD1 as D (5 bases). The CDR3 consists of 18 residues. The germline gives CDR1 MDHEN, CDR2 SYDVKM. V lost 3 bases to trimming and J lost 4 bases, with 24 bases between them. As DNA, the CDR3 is TGTGCCAGCAGTTTGGGGGTCGGGGCCCTTCAAGCCACCTATGGCTACACCTTC. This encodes CASSLGVGALQATYGYTF.

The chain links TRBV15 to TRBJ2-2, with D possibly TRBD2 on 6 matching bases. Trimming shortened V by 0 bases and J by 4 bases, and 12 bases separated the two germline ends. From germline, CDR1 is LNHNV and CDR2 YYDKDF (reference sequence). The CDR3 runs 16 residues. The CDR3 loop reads CATSRDASVITGELFF. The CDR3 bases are TGTGCCACCAGCAGAGACGCTAGCGTTATCACCGGGGAGCTGTTTTTT. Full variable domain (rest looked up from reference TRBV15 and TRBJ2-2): DAMVIQNPRYQVTQFGKPVTLSCSQTLNHNVMYWYQQKSSQAPKLLFHYYDKDFNNEADTPDNFQSRRPNTSFCFLDIRSPGLGDTAMYLCATSRDASVITGELFFGEGSRLTVL.

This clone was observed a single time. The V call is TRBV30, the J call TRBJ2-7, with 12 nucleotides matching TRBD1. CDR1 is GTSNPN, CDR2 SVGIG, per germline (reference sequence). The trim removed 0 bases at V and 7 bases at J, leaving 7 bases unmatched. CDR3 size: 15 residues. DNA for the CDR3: TGTGCCTGGAGTGTAACGGGACAGGGGGCTGGTGAGCAGTACTTC. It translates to CAWSVTGQGAGEQYF.

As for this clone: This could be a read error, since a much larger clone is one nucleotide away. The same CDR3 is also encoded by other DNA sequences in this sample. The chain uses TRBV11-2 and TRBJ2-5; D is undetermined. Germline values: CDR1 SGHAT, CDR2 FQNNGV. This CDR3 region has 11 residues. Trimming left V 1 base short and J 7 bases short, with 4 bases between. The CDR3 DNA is TGTGCCAGCAGCTTAGGGGGGACCCAGTACTTC. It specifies CASSLGGTQYF.

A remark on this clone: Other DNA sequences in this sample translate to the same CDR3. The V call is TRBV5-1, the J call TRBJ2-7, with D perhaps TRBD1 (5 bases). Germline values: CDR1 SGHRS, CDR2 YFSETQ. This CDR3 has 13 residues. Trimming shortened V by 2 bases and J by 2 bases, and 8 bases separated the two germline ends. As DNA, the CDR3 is TGCGCCAGCAGCTTAGACAGAGCCTACGAGCAGTACTTC. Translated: CASSLDRAYEQYF.

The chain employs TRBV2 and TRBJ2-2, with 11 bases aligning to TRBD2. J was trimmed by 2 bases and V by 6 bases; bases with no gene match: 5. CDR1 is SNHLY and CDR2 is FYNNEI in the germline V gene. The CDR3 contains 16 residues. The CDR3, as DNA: TGTGCCAGCAGGGTGACTAGCGGGACAAACACCGGGGAGCTGTTTTTT. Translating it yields CASRVTSGTNTGELFF.

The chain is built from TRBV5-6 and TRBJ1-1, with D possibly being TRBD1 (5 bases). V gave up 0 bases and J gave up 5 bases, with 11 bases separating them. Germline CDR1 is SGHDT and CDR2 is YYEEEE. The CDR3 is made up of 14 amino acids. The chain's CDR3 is CASSLERAGTEAFF. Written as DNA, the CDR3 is TGTGCCAGCAGCTTGGAGCGGGCAGGGACTGAAGCTTTCTTT. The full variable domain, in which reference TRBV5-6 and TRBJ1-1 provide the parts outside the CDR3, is DAGVTQSPTHLIKTRGQQVTLRCSPKSGHDTVSWYQQALGQGPQFIFQYYEEEERQRGNFPDRFSGHQFPNYSSELNVNALLLGDSALYLCASSLERAGTEAFFGQGTRLTVV.

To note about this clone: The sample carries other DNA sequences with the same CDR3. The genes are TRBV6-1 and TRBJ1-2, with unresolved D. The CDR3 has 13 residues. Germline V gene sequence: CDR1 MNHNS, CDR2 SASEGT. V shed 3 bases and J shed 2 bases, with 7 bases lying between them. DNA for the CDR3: TGTGCCAGCAGTGATAGAGCAAACTATGGCTACACCTTC. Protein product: CASSDRANYGYTF.

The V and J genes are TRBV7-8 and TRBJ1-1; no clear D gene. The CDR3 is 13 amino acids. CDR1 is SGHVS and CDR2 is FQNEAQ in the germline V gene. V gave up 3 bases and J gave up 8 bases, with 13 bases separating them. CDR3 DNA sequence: TGTGCCAGCAGCTTGACGCGGGGTGGGGAAGCTTTCTTT. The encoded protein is CASSLTRGGEAFF.

The CDR3 DNA is TGCGCCAGCAGCCAAGATTTGGCGAGCAGGGAGACCCAGTACTTC. This encodes CASSQDLASRETQYF. The V gene is TRBV4-3, the J gene TRBJ2-5; D is uncertain. The CDR3 is made up of 15 amino acids. Germline V gene data show CDR1 as LGHNA and CDR2 as YSLEER. V was shortened by 0 bases and J by 5 bases, with 13 bases between the two germline ends.

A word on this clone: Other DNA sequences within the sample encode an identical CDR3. The CDR3 reads CASSLRASGSYEQYF. CDR3 nucleotides: TGTGCCAGCAGCTTAAGGGCTAGCGGCTCCTACGAGCAGTACTTC. The chain employs TRBV7-2 and TRBJ2-7; 7 positions match TRBD2. Trimming took 2 bases from V and 0 from J; bases not matched to a gene: 4. CDR1 is SGHTA, CDR2 FQGNSA, per germline. The CDR3 extends over 15 amino acids. The full variable domain, in which reference TRBV7-2 and TRBJ2-7 provide the parts outside the CDR3, is GAGVSQSPSNKVTEKGKDVELRCDPISGHTALYWYRQSLGQGLEFLIYFQGNSAPDKSGLPSDRFSAERTGGSVSTLTIQRTQQEDSAVYLCASSLRASGSYEQYFGPGTRLTVT.

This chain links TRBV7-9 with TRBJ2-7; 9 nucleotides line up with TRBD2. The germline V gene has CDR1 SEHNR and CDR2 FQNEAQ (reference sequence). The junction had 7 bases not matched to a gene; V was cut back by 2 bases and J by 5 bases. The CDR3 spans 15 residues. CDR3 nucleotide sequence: TGTGCCAGCAGCTTATTGGGCGGGAGGGCCAACGAGCAGTACTTC. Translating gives CASSLLGGRANEQYF.

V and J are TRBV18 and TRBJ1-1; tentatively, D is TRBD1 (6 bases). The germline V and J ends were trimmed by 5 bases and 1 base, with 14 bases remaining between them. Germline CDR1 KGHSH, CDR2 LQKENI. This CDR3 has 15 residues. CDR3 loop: CASSVTGTTNTEAFF. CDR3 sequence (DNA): TGTGCCAGCTCAGTAACCGGGACAACGAACACTGAAGCTTTCTTT.

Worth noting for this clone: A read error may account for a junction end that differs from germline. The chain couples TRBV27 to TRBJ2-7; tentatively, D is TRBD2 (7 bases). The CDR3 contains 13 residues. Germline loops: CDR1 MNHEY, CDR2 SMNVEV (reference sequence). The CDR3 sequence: CASRSAGAMIYDF. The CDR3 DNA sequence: TGTGCCAGCAGGTCGGCGGGGGCCATGATCTACGACTTC.